These 19 T cell receptor beta chains originate from one sample sequenced in a study of Ad26.COV2.S vaccination and SARS-CoV-2 variants. Profiling relied on immunoSEQ multiplex PCR, and the TCRdb table lists in-frame clones only, not all of them. The sample includes about 350,000 clones, around 89% of them seen just once. The treatment denotes: 15 to 20 received Ad26.COV2.S at low or high dose, single or two shots; about 5 received placebo; per-sample allocation not given. Sampling happened 63 days after the first vaccine or placebo injection. This sample comprised peripheral blood, obtained in a trial of Ad26.COV2.S vaccine versus placebo. Every receptor here comes from a person between 18 and 60 years old who received the Ad26.COV2.S COVID-19 vaccine or a placebo.

The V call is TRBV15, the J call TRBJ2-3; the D call may be TRBD1 or TRBD2 (5 bases each). V dropped 5 bases and J dropped 3 bases, with 12 bases sitting between them. Germline loops: CDR1 LNHNV, CDR2 YYDKDF (reference sequence). There are 14 residues in the CDR3. CDR3 sequence reads: CATSLPGPTDTQYF. The CDR3 bases are TGTGCCACCAGCTTGCCGGGACCAACAGATACGCAGTATTTT.

The CDR3 is CASSLSRPLDEQFF. In DNA, the CDR3 is TGTGCCAGCAGTTTATCAAGGCCTTTGGATGAGCAGTTCTTC. The chain is built from TRBV27 and TRBJ2-1; D unresolved. The CDR3 is made up of 14 amino acids. With 0 bases removed from V and 8 bases from J, the gap between germline ends came to 11 bases. CDR1 is MNHEY and CDR2 is SMNVEV in the germline V gene (reference sequence).

The J gene is TRBJ2-7, the V gene TRBV6-6; no firm D call. Germline loops: CDR1 MNHNY, CDR2 SVGAGI (reference sequence). With 0 bases removed from V and 7 bases from J, the gap between germline ends came to 13 bases. The CDR3 has 14 amino acids. The CDR3, as DNA: TGTGCCAGCAGTTACTCCTTAGGTCTGGGGGAGCAGTACTTC. Translated, it gives CASSYSLGLGEQYF.

This chain joins TRBV3-1 (or the pseudogene TRBV3-2) and TRBJ2-5; TRBD2 matches 12 bases. Per germline, CDR1 LGHDT and CDR2 YNNKEL (reference sequence). Trimming at V came to 4 bases and at J to 1 base, leaving 10 bases not matched to a gene. The CDR3 runs 18 residues. CDR3 amino acids: CASSPRLAGDLTQETQYF. The CDR3 coding sequence is TGTGCCAGCAGCCCACGACTAGCGGGAGACCTGACCCAAGAGACCCAGTACTTC.

The chain employs TRBV11-2 and TRBJ2-1; D possibly uses TRBD1 or TRBD2 (5 bases each). The germline V and J ends were trimmed by 5 bases and 7 bases, with 9 bases remaining between them. This CDR3 spans 12 amino acids. Germline CDR1 is SGHAT and CDR2 is FQNNGV. The CDR3 is CASSQGRNEQFF. The CDR3 DNA reads TGTGCCAGCAGCCAGGGACGAAATGAGCAGTTCTTC.

The rearrangement uses TRBV19 and TRBJ2-1; possible D gene TRBD2, 5 bases. There are 14 residues in the CDR3. The V gene's germline CDR1 is LNHDA and CDR2 SQIVND (reference sequence). Trimming pared 4 bases from V and 4 bases from J, leaving 11 bases between. In DNA, the CDR3 is TGTGCCAGTAGTAGGCGGAGGCCTTACAATGAGCAGTTCTTC. This codes for CASSRRRPYNEQFF.

The chain joins TRBV11-3 to TRBJ2-5; D could derive from TRBD1 or TRBD2 (5 bases each). The CDR3 loop spans 15 amino acids. Trimming removed 2 bases at V and 4 bases at J, with 14 bases between. Germline CDR1 is SGHNT and CDR2 is YENEEA. The CDR3 DNA sequence: TGTGCCAGCAGCTTAAATCGGGGCAATTCAGAGACCCAGTACTTC. Protein sequence: CASSLNRGNSETQYF.

This chain joins TRBV6-5 and TRBJ2-1; D call uncertain. The CDR3 has 14 residues. Germline V CDR1 and CDR2: MNHEY, SVGAGI. Trimming cost V 2 bases and J 8 bases, with 13 bases left between them. The CDR3 DNA reads TGTGCCAGCAGTTACCAAGCATTCGGCTATGAGCAGTTCTTC. This encodes CASSYQAFGYEQFF.

This clone was found once. The chain is built from TRBV5-4 and TRBJ1-1; D gene uncertain. The CDR3 is made up of 16 amino acids. Trimming took 4 bases from V and 4 from J, leaving 20 bases between them. Germline CDR1 and CDR2: SGHNT and YYREEE (reference sequence). The CDR3 bases are TGTGCCAGCAGCCAACCCACAGATTTAAGAGGCACTGAAGCTTTCTTT. Translated, it gives CASSQPTDLRGTEAFF.

This sequence joins TRBV28 and TRBJ1-1, with D unresolved. V lost 6 bases, J lost 7 bases, and 9 bases lay in between. Germline lookup yields CDR1 MDHEN and CDR2 SYDVKM. The CDR3 is 11 amino acids. The CDR3 loop is CASSTPDEAFF. CDR3 DNA sequence: TGTGCCAGCAGCACCCCAGATGAAGCTTTCTTT.

This chain connects TRBV5-6 to TRBJ2-1; 8 bases are a match to TRBD2. J lost 1 base, V lost 4 bases, and 10 bases had no gene match. The CDR3 runs 17 residues. Germline V gives CDR1 SGHDT, CDR2 YYEEEE. CDR3 sequence reads: CASSDWGGGGSYNEQFF. CDR3 bases: TGTGCCAGCAGCGATTGGGGAGGCGGGGGGTCCTACAATGAGCAGTTCTTC.

This clone was seen a single time. V and J are TRBV7-9 and TRBJ1-4; no definite D call. This CDR3 region has 16 residues. Trimming pared 5 bases from V and 0 bases from J, leaving 13 bases between. Germline V CDR1 and CDR2: SEHNR, FQNEAQ (reference sequence). This chain's CDR3 is CASSTNGESTNEKLFF. The CDR3 nucleotides read TGTGCCAGCAGCACGAATGGAGAGTCAACTAATGAAAAACTGTTTTTT.

There are many counts of this clone. The same CDR3 also results from other DNA sequences found in this sample. V and J are TRBV18 and TRBJ1-1; D gene unclear. In germline, CDR1 is KGHSH, CDR2 LQKENI. This CDR3 has 13 residues. V lost 3 bases to trimming and J lost 1 base, with 6 bases between them. The CDR3 sequence is CASSPESNTEAFF. CDR3 sequence (DNA): TGTGCCAGCTCACCGGAGTCGAACACTGAAGCTTTCTTT.

The chain carries TRBV24-1 and TRBJ2-7; D perhaps matches TRBD2 (6 bases). There are 13 residues in the CDR3. Germline V lookup: CDR1 KGHDR, CDR2 SFDVKD. Trimming pared 6 bases from V and 3 bases from J, leaving 11 bases between. The CDR3 protein is CATSRQEGYEQYF. In DNA form, the CDR3 reads TGTGCCACCAGTCGTCAGGAGGGCTACGAGCAGTACTTC.

This chain connects TRBV3-1 (or the pseudogene TRBV3-2) to TRBJ1-1; 8 nucleotides line up with TRBD1. The length of the CDR3 is 15 residues. Germline trimming cut 4 bases from V and 6 bases from J; bases unmatched to any gene: 10. Looked up from germline, CDR1 is LGHDT and CDR2 is YNNKEL (reference sequence). The CDR3 region has the DNA TGTGCCAGCAGCCGAGAGGACAGGGTCGAGGCTGAAGCTTTCTTT. Protein sequence: CASSREDRVEAEAFF.

V is TRBV28 and J is TRBJ1-4; TRBD1 agrees at 7 bases. V dropped 5 bases and J dropped 8; count of bases not matched to a gene: 8. Germline loops: CDR1 MDHEN, CDR2 SYDVKM. The CDR3 extends over 14 amino acids. CDR3 sequence: CASSDRAGYEKLFF. Here the CDR3 DNA reads TGTGCCAGCAGTGACAGGGCGGGTTACGAAAAACTGTTTTTT.

The chain couples TRBV15 to TRBJ2-5, with 7 bases identical to TRBD1. Germline-derived CDR1 and CDR2 are LNHNV and YYDKDF (reference sequence). Trimming at V came to 9 bases and at J to 1 base, leaving 5 bases not matched to a gene. The CDR3 loop spans 13 amino acids. For the CDR3, the DNA is TGTGCCACTAAGAAGGGGGCCCAAGAGACCCAGTACTTC. It specifies CATKKGAQETQYF.

This rearrangement joins TRBV18 to TRBJ1-5; TRBD1 might be the D (6 bases). CDR3 length: 14 amino acids. V lost 3 bases and J lost 4, with 10 bases in between. Germline V gene sequence: CDR1 KGHSH, CDR2 LQKENI. CDR3 DNA sequence: TGTGCCAGCTCACCCGGGACACTAAATCAGCCCCAGCATTTT. Its translation: CASSPGTLNQPQHF.

The gene calls are TRBV6-2 or TRBV6-3 and TRBJ2-2; D call uncertain. The germline V gene has CDR1 MNHEY and CDR2 SVGEGT. The CDR3 is made up of 16 amino acids. The V end was cut by 0 bases, the J end by 2 bases, with 10 bases between. The CDR3 is CASSYSRRVNTGELFF. CDR3 nucleotide sequence: TGTGCCAGCAGTTACTCGAGAAGGGTAAACACCGGGGAGCTGTTTTTT.